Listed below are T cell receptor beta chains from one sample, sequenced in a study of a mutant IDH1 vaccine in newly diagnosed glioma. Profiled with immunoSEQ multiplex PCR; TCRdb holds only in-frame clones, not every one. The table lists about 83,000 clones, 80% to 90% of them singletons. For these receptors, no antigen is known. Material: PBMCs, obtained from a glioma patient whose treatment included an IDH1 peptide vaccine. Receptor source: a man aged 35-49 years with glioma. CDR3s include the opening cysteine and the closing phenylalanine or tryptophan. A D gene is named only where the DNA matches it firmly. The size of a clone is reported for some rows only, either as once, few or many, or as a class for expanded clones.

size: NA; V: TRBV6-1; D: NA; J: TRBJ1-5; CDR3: CASSSAPVGNQPQHF; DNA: TGTGCCAGCAGTTCAGCCCCAGTAGGCAATCAGCCCCAGCATTTT
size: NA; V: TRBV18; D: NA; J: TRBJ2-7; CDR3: CASSPRGYHEQYF; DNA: TGTGCCAGCTCACCACGGGGGTACCACGAGCAGTACTTC
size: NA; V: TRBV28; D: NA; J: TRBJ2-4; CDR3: CASSPAQGLNIQYF; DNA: TGTGCCAGCAGTCCCGCCCAGGGGCTAAACATTCAGTACTTC
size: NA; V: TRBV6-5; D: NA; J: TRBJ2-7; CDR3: CASRQGTYEQYF; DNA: TGTGCCAGCAGACAGGGAACCTACGAGCAGTACTTC
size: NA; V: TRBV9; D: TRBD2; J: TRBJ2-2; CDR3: CASNRAGNTGELFF; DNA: TGTGCCAGCAACCGAGCGGGAAACACCGGGGAGCTGTTTTTT
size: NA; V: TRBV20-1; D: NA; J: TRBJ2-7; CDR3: CSASGVRQYF; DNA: TGCAGTGCTAGCGGAGTGAGGCAGTACTTC
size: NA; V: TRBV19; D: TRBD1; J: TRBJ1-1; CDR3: CASSPQGGPNTEAFF; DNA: TGTGCCAGTAGTCCACAGGGGGGGCCTAACACTGAAGCTTTCTTT
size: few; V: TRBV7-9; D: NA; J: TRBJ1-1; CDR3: CASSPNRENTEAFF; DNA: TGTGCCAGCAGCCCAAACAGGGAAAACACTGAAGCTTTCTTT
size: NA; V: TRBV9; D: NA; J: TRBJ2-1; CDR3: CASSVSASTYNEQFF; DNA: TGTGCCAGCAGCGTTAGCGCAAGTACCTACAATGAGCAGTTCTTC
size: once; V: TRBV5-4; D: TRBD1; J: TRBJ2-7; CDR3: CASSSGQQRSIGEQYF; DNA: TGTGCCAGCAGCTCGGGACAGCAGAGATCCATCGGCGAGCAGTACTTC
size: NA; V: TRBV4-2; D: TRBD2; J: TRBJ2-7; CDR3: CASSYRGGPYEQYF; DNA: TGTGCCAGCAGTTATCGCGGGGGGCCCTACGAGCAGTACTTC
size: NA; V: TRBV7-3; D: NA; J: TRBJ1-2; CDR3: CASSLTGSYGYTF; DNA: TGTGCCAGCAGCTTAACAGGGTCCTATGGCTACACCTTC
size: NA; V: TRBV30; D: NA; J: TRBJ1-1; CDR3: CAWESDGETVNTEAFF; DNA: TGTGCCTGGGAGTCGGACGGTGAAACCGTGAACACTGAAGCTTTCTTT
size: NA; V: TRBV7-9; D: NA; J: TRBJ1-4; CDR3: CASSQEAVTGRKEKLFF; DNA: TGTGCCAGCAGCCAAGAGGCGGTAACAGGGAGGAAAGAAAAACTGTTTTTT
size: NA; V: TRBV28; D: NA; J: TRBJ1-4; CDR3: CASSFWGPRVDEQLFF; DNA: TGTGCCAGCAGTTTTTGGGGCCCTCGCGTAGATGAGCAACTGTTTTTT
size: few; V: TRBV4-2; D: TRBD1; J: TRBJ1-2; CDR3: CASSQAEGQGNGYTF; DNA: TGTGCCAGCAGCCAAGCCGAGGGACAGGGTAATGGCTACACCTTC
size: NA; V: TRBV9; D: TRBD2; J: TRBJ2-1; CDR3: CASSPDGRSYNEQFF; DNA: TGTGCCAGCAGCCCCGACGGGAGGTCCTACAATGAGCAGTTCTTC
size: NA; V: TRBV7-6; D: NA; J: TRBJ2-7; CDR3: CASSSVPESYEQYF; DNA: TGTGCCAGCAGCTCCGTTCCGGAGTCCTACGAGCAGTACTTC
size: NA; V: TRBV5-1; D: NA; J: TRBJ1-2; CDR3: CASSFWVGDGYTF; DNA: TGCGCCAGCAGCTTCTGGGTGGGTGATGGCTACACCTTC
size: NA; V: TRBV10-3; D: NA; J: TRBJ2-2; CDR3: CAISVDTGELFF; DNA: TGTGCCATCAGTGTGGACACCGGGGAGCTGTTTTTT
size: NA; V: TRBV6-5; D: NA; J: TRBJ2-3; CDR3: CASSYSLGGDTDTQYF; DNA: TGTGCCAGCAGTTACTCGTTGGGGGGAGACACAGATACGCAGTATTTT
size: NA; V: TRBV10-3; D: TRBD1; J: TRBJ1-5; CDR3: CAITRDRDQPQHF; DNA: TGTGCCATCACCCGGGACAGGGATCAGCCCCAGCATTTT
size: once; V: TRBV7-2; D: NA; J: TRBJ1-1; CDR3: CASSASPYRITLNTEAFF; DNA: TGTGCCAGCAGCGCTTCCCCTTACAGGATAACCTTGAACACTGAAGCTTTCTTT
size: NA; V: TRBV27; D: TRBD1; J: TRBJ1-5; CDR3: CASSPPGQGGKQPQHF; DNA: TGTGCCAGCAGTCCTCCGGGCCAGGGGGGGAAACAGCCCCAGCATTTT
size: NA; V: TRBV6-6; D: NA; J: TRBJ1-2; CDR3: CASSYLGHTSYGYTF; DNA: TGTGCCAGCAGTTACTTGGGACATACTAGCTATGGCTACACCTTC
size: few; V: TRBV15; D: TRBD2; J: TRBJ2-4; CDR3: CATSRGSGSGGGIQYF; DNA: TGTGCCACCAGCAGAGGTAGCGGGAGCGGGGGAGGGATTCAGTACTTC